This T cell receptor beta chain was observed in a study of PD-L1 blockade in urothelial cancer. On the study more broadly: Patients commenced atezolizumab around 2014, and it was given at 1,200 mg intravenously every 3 weeks.

Diagnoses among patients were locally advanced or metastatic urothelial carcinoma. Trimming took 4 bases from V and 6 from J; bases not matched to a gene: 10. The CDR3 totals 15 residues. Germline CDR1 is SGHTA and CDR2 is FQGNSA. Synthetic TCR analog templates were added to each PCR reaction. Clones were sequenced by immunoSEQ multiplex PCR, and TCRdb holds only the in-frame ones, with some missing. The sample consists of 35,000 to 50,000 clones, 70% to 90% of them appearing once. The TCR sequence derives from a woman aged 55-75 years with urothelial cancer. Here the sequenced sample was PBMCs, taken around atezolizumab (anti-PD-L1) treatment. The V and J genes are TRBV7-2 and TRBJ2-7; TRBD2 aligns across 9 bases. The CDR3 nucleotides read TGTGCCAGCAGCTGGGGGAGGCTAGCGGGGCGCGAGCAGTACTTC. It is translated as CASSWGRLAGREQYF. The variable domain in full, with the rest retrieved from reference TRBV7-2 and TRBJ2-7, is GAGVSQSPSNKVTEKGKDVELRCDPISGHTALYWYRQSLGQGLEFLIYFQGNSAPDKSGLPSDRFSAERTGGSVSTLTIQRTQQEDSAVYLCASSWGRLAGREQYFGPGTRLTVT.